What follows are 29 T cell receptor beta chains derived from one specimen sequenced in a study of T cells in Graves' hyperthyroidism and ophthalmopathy (dated by TCRdb to about 2019). The library was generated by multiplex PCR. The listed sequencing device is Illumina HiSeq 2000. Amplification of TCR beta CDR3 regions was carried out from RNA transcripts. For the first round of RT-PCR on the TCR CDR3, the HTBI primer set was used together with the Qiagen OneStep RT-PCR kit. The public reads were quality trimmed at Q25 with fastp and then assembled into clones with MiXCR by TCRdb, keeping productive beta chains. For every CDR3 protein sequence, its rows merge into one entry that carries the most common genes and DNA. The sample contains about 740,000 distinct CDR3 sequences, 13% to 15% of them found a single time. The ten largest make up roughly a tenth of the sample. The sequencing input was blood. The origin of the receptors is a woman under 30 with Graves' hyperthyroidism.

This clonotype was counted many times. The chain employs TRBV7-9 and TRBJ2-1, with D hard to call. V shed 1 base and J shed 7 bases, with 14 bases lying between them. Germline V gene lookup returns CDR1 SEHNR and CDR2 FQNEAQ (reference sequence). This CDR3 has 15 residues. CDR3 region: CASSLVGSLGNEQFF. The CDR3 DNA sequence: TGTGCCAGCAGCTTAGTAGGGTCCCTGGGAAATGAGCAGTTCTTC. Variable domain in full (rest from reference TRBV7-9 and TRBJ2-1): DTGVSQNPRHKITKRGQNVTFRCDPISEHNRLYWYRQTLGQGPEFLTYFQNEAQLEKSRLLSDRFSAERPKGSFSTLEIQRTEQGDSAMYLCASSLVGSLGNEQFFGPGTRLTVL.

The genes are TRBV7-2 and TRBJ2-1; D not certain. V was clipped by 4 bases and J by 10 bases, with 8 bases between them. The length of the CDR3 is 11 residues. Germline CDR1 SGHTA, CDR2 FQGNSA. The CDR3 region is CASSSPLEQFF. The CDR3 DNA reads as TGTGCCAGCAGCTCCCCACTGGAGCAGTTCTTC.

This clonotype came up many times. The genes are TRBV3-1 and TRBJ2-5; TRBD1 matches at 10 bases. The CDR3 has 14 residues. V trimming: 5 bases; J trimming: 6 bases; junction bases outside the gene matches: 6. Germline assignment: CDR1 LGHDT and CDR2 YNNKEL (reference sequence). CDR3 nucleotide sequence: TGTGCCAGCAGCTACCGGGACAGGGGACAGACCCAGTACTTC. It specifies CASSYRDRGQTQYF.

This clonotype has ten or more counts. The chain is built from TRBV30 and TRBJ2-1; D might be TRBD1 (6 bases). The CDR3 extends over 15 amino acids. The V end lost 2 bases, the J end lost 3 bases, and 14 bases lay between the germline ends. Germline-derived CDR1 and CDR2 are GTSNPN and SVGIG (reference sequence). This chain's CDR3 is CAWSLTGYLYNEQFF. CDR3 in DNA: TGTGCCTGGAGTTTAACAGGGTATCTCTACAATGAGCAGTTCTTC.

Comments on this clonotype: A much larger clonotype is one base distant, so this may be a read error. The chain joins TRBV24-1 to TRBJ2-1; possibly TRBD2 for D (6 bases). V lost 3 bases to trimming and J lost 7 bases, with 18 bases between them. Germline loops: CDR1 KGHDR, CDR2 SFDVKD. The CDR3 contains 16 residues. The CDR3 DNA reads TGTGCCACCAGTGATCCCGGGACTCCTATATCAAATGAGCAGTTCTTC. Encoded protein: CATSDPGTPISNEQFF.

This clonotype was recorded many times. The V gene is TRBV3-1, the J gene TRBJ1-1; weak D call: TRBD1 (5 bases). The CDR3 is made up of 13 amino acids. The germline V gene encodes CDR1 LGHDT and CDR2 YNNKEL (reference sequence). V was pared by 1 base and J by 4 bases, with 7 bases between. In DNA, the CDR3 is TGTGCCAGCAGCCAAGCTGGGGCCACTGAAGCTTTCTTT. As protein: CASSQAGATEAFF.

A remark on this clonotype: It may be a read error: a sequence one base away is much more abundant. The chain has TRBV9 and TRBJ1-1; D is ambiguous. V was clipped by 2 bases and J by 0 bases, with 5 bases between them. CDR3 length equals 13 residues. Germline assignment: CDR1 SGDLS and CDR2 YYNGEE. CDR3 coding DNA: TGTGCCAGCAGCGTTGAGATGAACACTGAAGCTTTCTTT. It is translated as CASSVEMNTEAFF. Filled out from reference TRBV9 and TRBJ1-1, the complete variable domain reads DSGVTQTPKHLITATGQRVTLRCSPRSGDLSVYWYQQSLDQGLQFLIQYYNGEERAKGNILERFSAQQFPDLHSELNLSSLELGDSALYFCASSVEMNTEAFFGQGTRLTVV.

This sequence joins TRBV20-1 and TRBJ2-2; D tentatively reads TRBD1 or TRBD2 (6 bases each). Trimming left V 2 bases short and J 4 bases short, with 26 bases between. The germline gives CDR1 DFQATT, CDR2 SNEGSKA (reference sequence). There are 19 residues in the CDR3. Here the CDR3 reads CSARKRQAWGGAPTGELFF. DNA for the CDR3: TGCAGTGCTAGAAAGAGACAGGCCTGGGGCGGGGCACCCACCGGGGAGCTGTTTTTT.

At least ten counts were recorded for this clonotype. The chain uses TRBV6-1 and TRBJ1-2, with TRBD1 as a possible D gene (6 bases). The V end was cut by 8 bases, the J end by 3 bases, with 13 bases between. The CDR3 loop spans 13 amino acids. Germline lookup yields CDR1 MNHNS and CDR2 SASEGT. DNA for the CDR3: TGTGCCAGCGGTTACAGGGAGGACTATGGCTACACCTTC. It encodes CASGYREDYGYTF.

The table lists this clonotype with a few counts. The chain has TRBV29-1 and TRBJ2-2; D may match TRBD1 or TRBD2 (5 bases each). Trimming cost V 7 bases and J 5 bases, with 14 bases left between them. The germline V gene encodes CDR1 SQVTM and CDR2 ANQGSEA. This CDR3 contains 13 residues. The CDR3 sequence: CSGGRGLTGELFF. Here the CDR3 DNA reads TGCAGCGGGGGTCGGGGCTTGACCGGGGAGCTGTTTTTT.

Many counts were recorded for this clonotype. The chain is built from TRBV24-1 and TRBJ2-1; D possibly corresponds to TRBD1 (5 bases). Germline lookup yields CDR1 KGHDR and CDR2 SFDVKD. The ends were cut back, 4 bases at V and 4 bases at J, with 19 bases in the middle. The CDR3 is 17 amino acids. For the CDR3, the DNA is TGTGCCACCAGTGACTCTGGCGTGGGGCCCTCGTACAATGAGCAGTTCTTC. Translation: CATSDSGVGPSYNEQFF.

This clonotype was counted ten times or more. The chain uses TRBV7-9 and TRBJ2-7, with D possibly being TRBD1 (6 bases). Germline CDR1 is SEHNR and CDR2 is FQNEAQ (reference sequence). This CDR3 is 14 amino acids long. Trimming pared 3 bases from V and 6 bases from J, leaving 15 bases between. This chain's CDR3 is CASSFTGHSSEQYF. Written as DNA, the CDR3 is TGTGCCAGCAGCTTTACGGGACATTCTAGCGAGCAGTACTTC. Drawing the rest from reference TRBV7-9 and TRBJ2-7, the complete variable domain is DTGVSQNPRHKITKRGQNVTFRCDPISEHNRLYWYRQTLGQGPEFLTYFQNEAQLEKSRLLSDRFSAERPKGSFSTLEIQRTEQGDSAMYLCASSFTGHSSEQYFGPGTRLTVT.

This clonotype appeared a few times. J is TRBJ2-1 and V is TRBV24-1, with a weak D call TRBD2 (6 bases). CDR1 is KGHDR and CDR2 is SFDVKD in the germline V gene. The CDR3 is 16 residues long. V lost 4 bases to trimming and J lost 6 bases, with 18 bases between them. The CDR3 DNA sequence: TGTGCCACCAGTGACCCGGGGGTAAAGAGAGGCAATGAGCAGTTCTTC. Its translation is CATSDPGVKRGNEQFF.

This clonotype was found a few times. The chain recombines TRBV12-3 or TRBV12-4 with TRBJ1-5; D is ambiguous. The CDR3 extends over 13 amino acids. The V gene lost 1 base and the J gene lost 9 bases, with 10 bases spanning the gap. The CDR3 DNA reads as TGTGCCAGCAGTTTAGTCGGGTTGCGGCCCCAGCATTTT. Encoded protein: CASSLVGLRPQHF.

The V call is TRBV29-1, the J call TRBJ2-7, with D possibly being TRBD2 (6 bases). Trimming took off 7 bases at V and 0 bases at J, with 13 bases between the two ends. CDR1 and CDR2 from the germline V gene are SQVTM and ANQGSEA. The CDR3 consists of 13 residues. The CDR3, as DNA: TGCAGCGCCACCGGGACTTCCTCCTACGAGCAGTACTTC. Translation gives CSATGTSSYEQYF.

This clonotype was seen at least ten times. V and J are TRBV6-1 and TRBJ2-2, with no clear D. The germline V and J ends were trimmed by 10 bases and 6 bases, with 18 bases remaining between them. The CDR3 runs 14 residues. CDR1 MNHNS and CDR2 SASEGT come from the germline V gene. The CDR3 is CATAPVVIAGELFF. In nucleotides, the CDR3 is TGTGCCACCGCCCCGGTAGTGATAGCCGGGGAGCTGTTTTTT.

CDR3 in amino acids: CASSSGLAGFHTQYF. CDR3 coding DNA: TGTGCCAGCAGCTCGGGACTAGCGGGATTCCATACGCAGTATTTT. This chain joins TRBV7-9 and TRBJ2-3; TRBD2 aligns across 13 bases. V shed 4 bases, J shed 7 bases, and the junction held 5 bases outside the gene matches. The germline V gene has CDR1 SEHNR and CDR2 FQNEAQ (reference sequence). The CDR3 contains 15 residues.

In this sample, this clonotype turned up a few times. The V call is TRBV7-9, the J call TRBJ1-4; TRBD1 might be the D (5 bases). V lost 0 bases, J lost 0 bases, and 11 bases lay in between. Germline values: CDR1 SEHNR, CDR2 FQNEAQ (reference sequence). There are 17 residues in the CDR3. The CDR3 DNA sequence: TGTGCCAGCAGCTTAGCAAGGATGGGGGCAACTAATGAAAAACTGTTTTTT. Protein: CASSLARMGATNEKLFF.

The table lists this clonotype with a few counts. The V and J genes are TRBV5-6 and TRBJ2-2; maybe TRBD1 (7 bases). The V gene's germline CDR1 is SGHDT and CDR2 YYEEEE. The CDR3 is 15 residues long. Trimming cost V 2 bases and J 7 bases, with 15 bases left between them. The CDR3 region has the DNA TGTGCCAGCAGCTTCATGGCAGGGGGGATCGGGGAGCTGTTTTTT. It yields the protein CASSFMAGGIGELFF.

This clonotype was seen repeatedly, ten times or more. This chain links TRBV10-3 with TRBJ2-3; perhaps TRBD1 as D (6 bases). With 2 bases removed from V and 5 bases from J, the gap between germline ends came to 8 bases. The CDR3 spans 13 residues. Per germline, CDR1 ENHRY and CDR2 SYGVKD. The CDR3 loop is CAISETGKDTQYF. In DNA, the CDR3 is TGTGCCATCAGTGAGACAGGGAAAGATACGCAGTATTTT.

The gene calls are TRBV6-2 or TRBV6-3 and TRBJ1-5; TRBD1 might be the D (6 bases). This CDR3 contains 16 residues. The V end lost 6 bases, the J end lost 4 bases, and 19 bases lay between the germline ends. The germline V gene has CDR1 MNHEY and CDR2 SVGEGT. CDR3 sequence reads: CASRKGDPRGNQPQHF. CDR3 in DNA: TGTGCCAGCAGAAAGGGGGATCCAAGGGGTAATCAGCCCCAGCATTTT.

The genes are TRBV19 and TRBJ2-5; D might be TRBD2 (6 bases). Germline values: CDR1 LNHDA, CDR2 SQIVND (reference sequence). V was pared by 5 bases and J by 2 bases, with 15 bases between. The CDR3 sequence is 15 residues long. The CDR3 nucleotides are TGTGCCAGTAGTGTACGGGACTCGCCTCAAGAGACCCAGTACTTC. Protein: CASSVRDSPQETQYF.

This clonotype was detected a few times. Since a much larger clone is just one base distant, this may be a read error. The chain combines TRBV7-3 with TRBJ2-1; 9 nucleotides align to TRBD2. The V segment lost 8 bases and the J segment 7 bases; nucleotides outside the gene matches: 15. This CDR3 is 16 amino acids long. CDR1 is SGHTA, CDR2 FQGTGA, per germline. CDR3 protein: CASGPSPAGGRNEQFF. CDR3 nucleotide sequence: TGTGCCAGCGGCCCTTCCCCAGCGGGAGGTAGGAATGAGCAGTTCTTC. Complete variable domain (other parts from reference TRBV7-3 and TRBJ2-1): GAGVSQTPSNKVTEKGKYVELRCDPISGHTALYWYRQSLGQGPEFLIYFQGTGAADDSGLPNDRFFAVRPEGSVSTLKIQRTERGDSAVYLCASGPSPAGGRNEQFFGPGTRLTVL.

The chain has TRBV20-1 and TRBJ2-3, with TRBD2 identical over 12 bases. V was clipped by 6 bases and J by 5 bases; unmatched bases: 12. The CDR3 spans 16 residues. The germline gives CDR1 DFQATT, CDR2 SNEGSKA (reference sequence). CDR3 sequence: CSARPPSGRAEDTQYF. The CDR3 DNA reads as TGCAGTGCCCGACCCCCTAGCGGGAGGGCTGAAGATACGCAGTATTTT.

This clonotype has a count of ten or more. This chain links TRBV11-2 with TRBJ2-5, with TRBD2 matching 8 bases. In germline, CDR1 is SGHAT, CDR2 FQNNGV. The CDR3 runs to 16 residues. V lost 3 bases to trimming and J lost 4 bases; unmatched junction nucleotides: 10. For the CDR3, the DNA is TGTGCCAGCAGCTTCGGGGCGGGTCTAGCGGGAGAGACCCAGTACTTC. Translating it yields CASSFGAGLAGETQYF. Full variable domain (missing parts from reference TRBV11-2 and TRBJ2-5): EAGVAQSPRYKIIEKRQSVAFWCNPISGHATLYWYQQILGQGPKLLIQFQNNGVVDDSQLPKDRFSAERLKGVDSTLKIQPAKLEDSAVYLCASSFGAGLAGETQYFGPGTRLLVL.

In its sample, this clonotype was seen many times. The chain employs TRBV30 and TRBJ2-5; D gene unclear. Germline lookup yields CDR1 GTSNPN and CDR2 SVGIG (reference sequence). V lost 3 bases and J lost 5, with 10 bases in between. The CDR3 loop spans 12 amino acids. The CDR3 loop reads CAWSPLGETQYF. As DNA, the CDR3 is TGTGCCTGGAGCCCCCTTGGGGAGACCCAGTACTTC. Together with reference TRBV30 and TRBJ2-5, the CDR3 gives the full variable domain: SQTIHQWPATLVQPVGSPLSLECTVEGTSNPNLYWYRQAAGRGLQLLFYSVGIGQISSEVPQNLSASRPQDRQFILSSKKLLLSDSGFYLCAWSPLGETQYFGPGTRLLVL.

The sample holds many counts of this clonotype. V and J are TRBV5-8 and TRBJ1-5; 10 bases map to TRBD1. Germline V gives CDR1 SGHTS, CDR2 YDEGEE. This CDR3 has 15 residues. V lost 3 bases and J lost 6; bases outside the gene matches: 6. The CDR3 reads CASSSRDRGGQPQHF. DNA of the CDR3: TGTGCCAGCAGCTCTCGGGACAGGGGTGGTCAGCCCCAGCATTTT.

The CDR3 sequence is CASQGVGANVLTF. The CDR3 bases are TGTGCCAGTCAGGGTGTTGGGGCCAACGTCCTGACTTTC. This chain uses TRBV6-1 with TRBJ2-6, with D perhaps matching TRBD1 (5 bases). CDR3 length equals 13 residues. The V and J ends lost 9 bases and 3 bases respectively, with 9 bases between them. Per the germline V gene, CDR1 is MNHNS and CDR2 is SASEGT.

In this sample, this clonotype turned up many times. The chain has TRBV2 and TRBJ2-5; D is unresolved. The V end lost 11 bases, the J end lost 7 bases, and 20 bases lay between the germline ends. CDR1 is SNHLY and CDR2 is FYNNEI in the germline V gene. The length of the CDR3 is 13 residues. CDR3: CASTKTATGTQYF. CDR3 DNA: TGTGCCTCTACCAAGACGGCCACTGGGACCCAGTACTTC. Together with reference TRBV2 and TRBJ2-5, the CDR3 gives the full variable domain: EPEVTQTPSHQVTQMGQEVILRCVPISNHLYFYWYRQILGQKVEFLVSFYNNEISEKSEIFDDQFSVERPDGSNFTLKIRSTKLEDSAMYFCASTKTATGTQYFGPGTRLLVL.